This section outlines one TCR beta chain sequence together with its context. The assay was immunoSEQ multiplex PCR, and TCRdb's table has in-frame clones only and misses some. The sample lists around 300,000 clones, 75% to 90% occurring once. This entry comes from a study of blood T cell repertoires in COVID-19. Study-level information: Samples representing acute and convalescent COVID-19 were sourced from the United States, Italy and Spain.

This clonotype was sampled from a woman aged 18-29 years who had recovered from COVID-19. Sequences were obtained from PBMCs or T cells enriched from blood (not recorded which).

The CDR3: CASSRTGTGKAYEQYF. The CDR3 coding sequence is TGTGCCAGCAGTCGCACCGGGACAGGAAAAGCCTACGAGCAGTACTTC. V gene TRBV28 combines with J gene TRBJ2-7, with 8 bases matching TRBD1. The V and J ends lost 5 bases and 2 bases, in that order; junction bases with no gene match: 11. This CDR3 is 16 amino acids long. CDR1 is MDHEN and CDR2 is SYDVKM in the germline V gene.